This T cell receptor beta chain was sequenced for a study of control samples from healthy donors and cancer patients. CDR1 SGHDT and CDR2 YYEEEE come from the germline V gene. The CDR3 contains 14 residues. After removal of 0 bases from V and 7 bases from J, the junction contained 6 bases not matched to a gene. Profiled with immunoSEQ multiplex PCR; TCRdb holds only in-frame clones, not every one. The sample carries about 53,000 clones, around 90% recorded once. This sequence originates from a man aged 55-75 years with head and neck cancer. The chain carries TRBV5-6 and TRBJ2-7, with TRBD1 matching over 8 bases. The source material was PBMCs. For the CDR3, the DNA is TGTGCCAGCAGCTTGGGACAGGGGTCTAGAGAGCAGTACTTC. Protein product: CASSLGQGSREQYF.